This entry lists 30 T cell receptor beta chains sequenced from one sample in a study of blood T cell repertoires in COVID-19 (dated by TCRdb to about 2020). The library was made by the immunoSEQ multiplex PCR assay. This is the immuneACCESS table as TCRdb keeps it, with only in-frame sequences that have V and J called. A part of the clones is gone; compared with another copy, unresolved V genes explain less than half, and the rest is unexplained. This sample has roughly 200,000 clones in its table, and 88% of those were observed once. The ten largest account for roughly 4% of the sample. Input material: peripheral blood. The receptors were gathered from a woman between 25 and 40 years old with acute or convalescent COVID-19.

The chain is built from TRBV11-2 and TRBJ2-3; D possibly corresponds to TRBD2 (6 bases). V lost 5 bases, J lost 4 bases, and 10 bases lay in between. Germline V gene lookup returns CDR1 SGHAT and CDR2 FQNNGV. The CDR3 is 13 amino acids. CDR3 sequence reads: CASSRREPDTQYF. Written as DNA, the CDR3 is TGTGCCAGCAGCCGCCGGGAGCCAGATACGCAGTATTTT.

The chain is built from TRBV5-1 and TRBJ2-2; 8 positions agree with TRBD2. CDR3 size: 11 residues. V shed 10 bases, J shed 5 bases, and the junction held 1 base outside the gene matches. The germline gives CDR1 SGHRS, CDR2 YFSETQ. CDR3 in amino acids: CAGTRTGELFF. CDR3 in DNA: TGCGCCGGGACTAGGACCGGGGAGCTGTTTTTT. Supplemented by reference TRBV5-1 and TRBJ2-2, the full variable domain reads KAGVTQTPRYLIKTRGQQVTLSCSPISGHRSVSWYQQTPGQGLQFLFEYFSETQRNKGNFPGRFSGRQFSNSRSEMNVSTLELGDSALYLCAGTRTGELFFGEGSRLTVL.

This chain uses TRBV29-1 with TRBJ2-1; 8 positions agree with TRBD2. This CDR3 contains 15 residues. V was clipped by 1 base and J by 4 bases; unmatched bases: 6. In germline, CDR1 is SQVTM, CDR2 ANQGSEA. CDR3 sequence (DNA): TGCAGCGTTGAAGGGGCGGGAGGTGCTTACAATGAGCAGTTCTTC. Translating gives CSVEGAGGAYNEQFF.

The DNA of the CDR3 is TGTGCCAGCAGCGACTGGGGTTGGGGCGGCTACACCTTC. Translated: CASSDWGWGGYTF. This chain links TRBV6-5 with TRBJ1-2; maybe TRBD1 (5 bases). Trimming removed 6 bases at V and 8 bases at J, with 16 bases between. Germline CDR1 is MNHEY and CDR2 is SVGAGI. This CDR3 has 13 amino acids.

The CDR3 DNA sequence: TGCGCCAGCAGCGGGCGGAAAAACGGGCGGGAGCTAATTCCCTACGAGCAGTACTTC. As protein: CASSGRKNGRELIPYEQYF. The chain couples TRBV5-1 to TRBJ2-7; 7 bases fit TRBD2. CDR3 length: 19 residues. Germline CDR1 is SGHRS and CDR2 is YFSETQ. Trimming cost V 4 bases and J 2 bases; bases outside gene matches: 21.

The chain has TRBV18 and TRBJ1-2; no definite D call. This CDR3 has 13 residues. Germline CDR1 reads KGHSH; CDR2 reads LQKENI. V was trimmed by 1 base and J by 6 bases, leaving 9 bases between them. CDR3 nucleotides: TGTGCCAGCTCACCACTTGGAGTTGATGGCTACACCTTC. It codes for CASSPLGVDGYTF.

The CDR3 is CATSRGTGGDTEAFF. Written as DNA, the CDR3 is TGTGCCACCAGCAGAGGGACAGGTGGGGACACTGAAGCTTTCTTT. The genes are TRBV15 and TRBJ1-1, with 7 bases lining up with TRBD1. The CDR3 consists of 15 residues. The germline V gene has CDR1 LNHNV and CDR2 YYDKDF (reference sequence). After removal of 1 base from V and 3 bases from J, the junction contained 5 bases not matched to a gene.

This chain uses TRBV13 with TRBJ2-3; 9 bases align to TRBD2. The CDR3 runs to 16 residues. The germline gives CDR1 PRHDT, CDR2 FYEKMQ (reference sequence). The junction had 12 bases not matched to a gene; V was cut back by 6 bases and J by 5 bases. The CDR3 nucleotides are TGTGCCAGCAGTTTTGGTAGCGGGAGCGGGGGAGATACGCAGTATTTT. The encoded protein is CASSFGSGSGGDTQYF.

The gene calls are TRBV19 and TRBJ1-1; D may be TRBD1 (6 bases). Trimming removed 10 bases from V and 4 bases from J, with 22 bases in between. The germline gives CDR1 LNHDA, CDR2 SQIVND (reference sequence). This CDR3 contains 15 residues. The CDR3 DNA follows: TGTGCCAACCCGCCGCCGGGGGGGACACCCACTGAAGCTTTCTTT. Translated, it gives CANPPPGGTPTEAFF.

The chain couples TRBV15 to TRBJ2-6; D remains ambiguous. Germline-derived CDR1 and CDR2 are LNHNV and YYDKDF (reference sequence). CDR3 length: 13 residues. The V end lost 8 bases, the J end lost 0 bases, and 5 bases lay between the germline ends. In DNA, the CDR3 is TGTGCCACCGGGCTCTCTGGGGCCAACGTCCTGACTTTC. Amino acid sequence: CATGLSGANVLTF. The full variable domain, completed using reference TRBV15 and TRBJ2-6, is DAMVIQNPRYQVTQFGKPVTLSCSQTLNHNVMYWYQQKSSQAPKLLFHYYDKDFNNEADTPDNFQSRRPNTSFCFLDIRSPGLGDTAMYLCATGLSGANVLTFGAGSRLTVL.

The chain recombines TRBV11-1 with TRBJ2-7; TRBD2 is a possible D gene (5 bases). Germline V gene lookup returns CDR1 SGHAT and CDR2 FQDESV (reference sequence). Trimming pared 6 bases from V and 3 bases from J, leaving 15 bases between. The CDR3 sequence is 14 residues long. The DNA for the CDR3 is TGTGCCAGCAGTACTGGACTCCAAGTCTACGAGCAGTACTTC. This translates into CASSTGLQVYEQYF.

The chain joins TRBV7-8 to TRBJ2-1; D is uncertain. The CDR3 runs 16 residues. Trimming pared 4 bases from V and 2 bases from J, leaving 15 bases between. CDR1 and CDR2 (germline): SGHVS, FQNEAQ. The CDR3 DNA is TGTGCCAGCAGCTCCGGATCAGGTCCCCCCTACAATGAGCAGTTCTTC. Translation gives CASSSGSGPPYNEQFF.

The CDR3 is CASSLPGGAQETQYF. In DNA form, the CDR3 reads TGTGCCAGCAGCCTCCCGGGTGGTGCCCAAGAGACCCAGTACTTC. The chain uses TRBV3-1 (or the pseudogene TRBV3-2) and TRBJ2-5; D ambiguous. The germline gives CDR1 LGHDT, CDR2 YNNKEL (reference sequence). The V gene lost 4 bases and the J gene lost 1 base, with 13 bases spanning the gap. The CDR3 spans 15 residues.

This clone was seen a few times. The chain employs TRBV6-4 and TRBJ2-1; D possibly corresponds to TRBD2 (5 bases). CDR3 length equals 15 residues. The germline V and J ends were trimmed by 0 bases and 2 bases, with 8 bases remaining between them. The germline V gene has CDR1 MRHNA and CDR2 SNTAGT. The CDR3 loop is CASSDSPGTYNEQFF. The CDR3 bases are TGTGCCAGCAGTGACTCGCCCGGGACCTACAATGAGCAGTTCTTC.

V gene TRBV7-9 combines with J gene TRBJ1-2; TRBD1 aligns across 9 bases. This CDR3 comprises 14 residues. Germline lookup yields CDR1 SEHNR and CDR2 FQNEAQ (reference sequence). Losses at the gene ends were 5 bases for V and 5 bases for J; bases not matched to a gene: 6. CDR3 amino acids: CASSEGQGFYGYTF. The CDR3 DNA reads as TGTGCCAGCAGCGAGGGACAGGGATTTTATGGCTACACCTTC.

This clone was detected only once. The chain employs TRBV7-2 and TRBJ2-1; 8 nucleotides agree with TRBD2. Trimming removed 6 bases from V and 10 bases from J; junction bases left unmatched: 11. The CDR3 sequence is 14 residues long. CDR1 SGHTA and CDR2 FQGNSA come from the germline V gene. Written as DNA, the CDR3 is TGTGCCAGCAGGGCTAGCGGGCTGGAGGGGGAGCAGTTCTTC. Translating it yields CASRASGLEGEQFF. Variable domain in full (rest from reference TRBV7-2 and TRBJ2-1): GAGVSQSPSNKVTEKGKDVELRCDPISGHTALYWYRQSLGQGLEFLIYFQGNSAPDKSGLPSDRFSAERTGGSVSTLTIQRTQQEDSAVYLCASRASGLEGEQFFGPGTRLTVL.

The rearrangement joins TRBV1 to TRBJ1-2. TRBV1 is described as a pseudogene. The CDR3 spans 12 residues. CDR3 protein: CTSSQGDYGYTF. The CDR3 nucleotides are TGCACCAGCAGCCAAGGAGACTATGGCTACACCTTC.

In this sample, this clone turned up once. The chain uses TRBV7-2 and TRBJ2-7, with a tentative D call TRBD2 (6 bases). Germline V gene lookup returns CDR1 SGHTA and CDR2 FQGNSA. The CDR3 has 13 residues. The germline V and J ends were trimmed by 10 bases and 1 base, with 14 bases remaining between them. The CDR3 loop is CAITIRGSYEQYF. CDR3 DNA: TGTGCCATAACGATACGGGGGTCCTACGAGCAGTACTTC.

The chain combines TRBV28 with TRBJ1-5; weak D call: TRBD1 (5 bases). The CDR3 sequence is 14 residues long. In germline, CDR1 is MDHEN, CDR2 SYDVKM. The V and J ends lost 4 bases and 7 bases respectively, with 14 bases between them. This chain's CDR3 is CASSWGRGRQPQHF. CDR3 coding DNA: TGTGCCAGCAGTTGGGGGAGGGGTCGCCAGCCCCAGCATTTT.

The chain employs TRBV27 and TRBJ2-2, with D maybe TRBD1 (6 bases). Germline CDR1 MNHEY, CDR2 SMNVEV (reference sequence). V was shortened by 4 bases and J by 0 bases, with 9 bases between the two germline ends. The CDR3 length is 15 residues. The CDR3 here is CASSWDTSNTGELFF. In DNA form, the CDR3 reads TGTGCCAGCAGTTGGGACACCTCGAACACCGGGGAGCTGTTTTTT.

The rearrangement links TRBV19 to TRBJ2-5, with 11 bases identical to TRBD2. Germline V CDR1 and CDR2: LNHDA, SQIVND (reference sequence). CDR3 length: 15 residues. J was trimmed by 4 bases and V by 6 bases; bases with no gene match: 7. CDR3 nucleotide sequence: TGTGCCAGTAGCTTAGCGGGAGGGGGCCCAGAGACCCAGTACTTC. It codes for CASSLAGGGPETQYF.

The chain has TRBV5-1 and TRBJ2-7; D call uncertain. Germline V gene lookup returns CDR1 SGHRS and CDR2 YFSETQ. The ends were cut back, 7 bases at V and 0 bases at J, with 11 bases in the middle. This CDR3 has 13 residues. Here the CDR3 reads CASFKEFSYEQYF. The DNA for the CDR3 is TGCGCCAGCTTCAAGGAGTTCTCCTACGAGCAGTACTTC.

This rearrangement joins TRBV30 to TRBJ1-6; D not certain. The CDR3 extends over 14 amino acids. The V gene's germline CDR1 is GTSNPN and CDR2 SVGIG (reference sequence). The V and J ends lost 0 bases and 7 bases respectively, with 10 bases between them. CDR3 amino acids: CAWSVPPGNSPLHF. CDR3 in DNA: TGTGCCTGGAGTGTACCACCGGGGAATTCACCCCTCCACTTT.

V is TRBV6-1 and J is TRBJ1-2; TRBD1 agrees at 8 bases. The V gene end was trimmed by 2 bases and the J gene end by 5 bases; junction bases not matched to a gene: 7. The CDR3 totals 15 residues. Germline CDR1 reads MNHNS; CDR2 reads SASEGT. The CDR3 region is CASSEWIQGGYGYTF. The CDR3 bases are TGTGCCAGCAGTGAATGGATACAGGGGGGATATGGCTACACCTTC.

The CDR3 sequence: CASSPGVETQYF. CDR3 sequence (DNA): TGTGCCAGCTCGCCGGGAGTAGAGACCCAGTACTTC. The chain joins TRBV18 to TRBJ2-5; the D gene is possibly TRBD2 (6 bases). This CDR3 comprises 12 residues. Germline V gives CDR1 KGHSH, CDR2 LQKENI. V dropped 6 bases and J dropped 4 bases, with 9 bases sitting between them.

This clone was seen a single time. The CDR3 reads CASSPTVPSSYNEQFF. Here the CDR3 DNA reads TGTGCCAGCAGCCCCACCGTCCCGAGCTCCTACAATGAGCAGTTCTTC. J is TRBJ2-1 and V is TRBV7-9; D unclear. The CDR3 runs to 16 residues. Germline V gene sequence: CDR1 SEHNR, CDR2 FQNEAQ (reference sequence). V lost 5 bases and J 0 bases, leaving 14 bases between the germline ends.

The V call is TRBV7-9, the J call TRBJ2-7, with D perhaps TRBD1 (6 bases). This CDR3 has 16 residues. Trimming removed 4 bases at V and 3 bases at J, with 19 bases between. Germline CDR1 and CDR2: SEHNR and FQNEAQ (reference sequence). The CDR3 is CASSSEGRTEVYEQYF. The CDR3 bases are TGTGCCAGCAGCTCCGAGGGACGGACAGAGGTCTACGAGCAGTACTTC.

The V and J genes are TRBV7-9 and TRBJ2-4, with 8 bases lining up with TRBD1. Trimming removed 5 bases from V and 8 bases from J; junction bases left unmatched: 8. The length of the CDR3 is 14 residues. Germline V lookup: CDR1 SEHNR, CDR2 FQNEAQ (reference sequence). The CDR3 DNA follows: TGTGCCAGCAGCCCTCGGGACAGGATTGACATTCAGTACTTC. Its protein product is CASSPRDRIDIQYF.

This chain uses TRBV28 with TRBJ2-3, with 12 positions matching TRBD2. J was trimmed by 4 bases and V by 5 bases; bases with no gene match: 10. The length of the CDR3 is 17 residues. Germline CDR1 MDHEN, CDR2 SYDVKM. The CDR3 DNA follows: TGTGCCAGCAGTACCTCCTCGACTAGCGGGAGTGCAGATACGCAGTATTTT. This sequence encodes CASSTSSTSGSADTQYF.

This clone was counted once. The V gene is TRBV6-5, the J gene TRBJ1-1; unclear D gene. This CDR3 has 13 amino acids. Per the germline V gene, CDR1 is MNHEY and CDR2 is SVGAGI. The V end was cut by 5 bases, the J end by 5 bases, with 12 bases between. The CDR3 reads CASSQPGRTEAFF. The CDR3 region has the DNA TGTGCCAGCAGTCAGCCGGGTAGGACTGAAGCTTTCTTT.